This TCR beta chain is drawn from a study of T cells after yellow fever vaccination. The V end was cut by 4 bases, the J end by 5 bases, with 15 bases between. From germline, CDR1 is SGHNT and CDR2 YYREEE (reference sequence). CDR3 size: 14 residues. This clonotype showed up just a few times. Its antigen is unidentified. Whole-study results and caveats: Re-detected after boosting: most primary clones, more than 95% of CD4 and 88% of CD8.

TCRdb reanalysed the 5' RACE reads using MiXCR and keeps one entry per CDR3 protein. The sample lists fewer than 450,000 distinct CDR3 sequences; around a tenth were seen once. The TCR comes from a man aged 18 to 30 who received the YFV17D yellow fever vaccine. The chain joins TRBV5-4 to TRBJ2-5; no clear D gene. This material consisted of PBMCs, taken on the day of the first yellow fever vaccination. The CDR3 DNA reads TGTGCCAGCAGCCCAGGCGGTCAACAGGAGACCCAGTACTTC. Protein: CASSPGGQQETQYF.